The sequence of this T cell receptor (beta chain) was determined in a study of T cell repertoires in cytomegalovirus infection. Looking at the study overall: HLA-C-restricted CMV epitopes, recently identified, and well-studied HLA-B-restricted ones were used by the study. Matching HLA type, along with CMV infection, was indicated by public TCR beta signatures. The study, taken as a whole, reports: Across the ex vivo response, the dominant clonotypes were HLA-C-restricted CMV-specific TCR beta clonotypes.

V lost 0 bases and J 5 bases, leaving 13 bases between the germline ends. Germline V lookup: CDR1 DFQATT, CDR2 SNEGSKA (reference sequence). The CDR3 is made up of 14 amino acids. TCRdb analysed the reads with MiXCR anew, one entry per CDR3 protein. The data contain tens of thousands of distinct CDR3 sequences, around 30% of them singletons. Notes on this clonotype: Its specificity is not known.

The chain has TRBV20-1 and TRBJ2-5; D may be TRBD2 (6 bases). The TCR sequence derives from a human donor in good health (CMV status not recorded). Some clones in this sample may be carry-over from other donors' samples. This specimen was CD8+ T cells from cultured PBMCs, taken from culture after CMV antigen stimulation. The CDR3 nucleotides read TGCAGTGCTAGAGATGCCGGGGGTGGCGAGACCCAGTACTTC. Protein sequence: CSARDAGGGETQYF.